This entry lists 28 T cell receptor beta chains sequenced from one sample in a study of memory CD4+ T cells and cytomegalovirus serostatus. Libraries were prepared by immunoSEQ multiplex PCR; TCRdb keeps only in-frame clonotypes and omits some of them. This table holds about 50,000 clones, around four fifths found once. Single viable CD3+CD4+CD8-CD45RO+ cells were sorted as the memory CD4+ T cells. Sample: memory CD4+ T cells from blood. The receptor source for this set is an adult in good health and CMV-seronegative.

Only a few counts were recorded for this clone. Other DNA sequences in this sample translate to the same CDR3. The CDR3, as DNA: TGTGCCTCGAGGCTGAACACTGAAGCTTTCTTT. It is translated as CASRLNTEAFF. This chain joins TRBV27 and TRBJ1-1; unclear D gene. From germline, CDR1 is MNHEY and CDR2 SMNVEV (reference sequence). V was pared by 11 bases and J by 0 bases, with 7 bases between. The CDR3 totals 11 residues.

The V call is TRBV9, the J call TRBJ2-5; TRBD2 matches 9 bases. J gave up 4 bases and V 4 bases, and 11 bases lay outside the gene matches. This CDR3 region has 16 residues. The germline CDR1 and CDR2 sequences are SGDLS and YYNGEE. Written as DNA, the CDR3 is TGTGCCAGCAGCTTGCGGGGGGGACTGATCCCAGAGACCCAGTACTTC. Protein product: CASSLRGGLIPETQYF. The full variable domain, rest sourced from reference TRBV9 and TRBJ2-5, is DSGVTQTPKHLITATGQRVTLRCSPRSGDLSVYWYQQSLDQGLQFLIQYYNGEERAKGNILERFSAQQFPDLHSELNLSSLELGDSALYFCASSLRGGLIPETQYFGPGTRLLVL.

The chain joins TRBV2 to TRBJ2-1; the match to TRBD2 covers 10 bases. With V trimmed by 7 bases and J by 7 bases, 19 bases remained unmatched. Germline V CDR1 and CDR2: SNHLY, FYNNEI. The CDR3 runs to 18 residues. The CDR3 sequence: CASTPLLAGGGRENEQFF. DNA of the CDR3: TGTGCCAGCACCCCCCTTTTAGCGGGGGGTGGGAGAGAGAATGAGCAGTTCTTC.

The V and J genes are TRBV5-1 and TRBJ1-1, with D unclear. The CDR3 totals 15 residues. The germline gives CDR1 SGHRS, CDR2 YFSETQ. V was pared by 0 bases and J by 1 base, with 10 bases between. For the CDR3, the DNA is TGCGCCAGCAGCTTGGACCCCTCAAAGAACACTGAAGCTTTCTTT. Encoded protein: CASSLDPSKNTEAFF. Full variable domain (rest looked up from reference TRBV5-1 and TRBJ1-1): KAGVTQTPRYLIKTRGQQVTLSCSPISGHRSVSWYQQTPGQGLQFLFEYFSETQRNKGNFPGRFSGRQFSNSRSEMNVSTLELGDSALYLCASSLDPSKNTEAFFGQGTRLTVV.

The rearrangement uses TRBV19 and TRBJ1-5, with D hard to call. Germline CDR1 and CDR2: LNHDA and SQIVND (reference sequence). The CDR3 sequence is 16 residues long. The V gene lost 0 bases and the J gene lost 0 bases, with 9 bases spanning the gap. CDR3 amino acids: CASSIDLLGSNQPQHF. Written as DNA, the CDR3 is TGTGCCAGTAGTATAGATCTTCTGGGTAGCAATCAGCCCCAGCATTTT. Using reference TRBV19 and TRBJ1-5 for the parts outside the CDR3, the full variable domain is DGGITQSPKYLFRKEGQNVTLSCEQNLNHDAMYWYRQDPGQGLRLIYYSQIVNDFQKGDIAEGYSVSREKKESFPLTVTSAQKNPTAFYLCASSIDLLGSNQPQHFGDGTRLSIL.

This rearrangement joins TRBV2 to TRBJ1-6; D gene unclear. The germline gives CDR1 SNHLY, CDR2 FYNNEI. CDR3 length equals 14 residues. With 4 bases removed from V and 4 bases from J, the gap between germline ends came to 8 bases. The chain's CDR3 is CASSGRKYNSPLHF. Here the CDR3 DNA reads TGTGCCAGCAGTGGACGGAAATATAATTCACCCCTCCACTTT.

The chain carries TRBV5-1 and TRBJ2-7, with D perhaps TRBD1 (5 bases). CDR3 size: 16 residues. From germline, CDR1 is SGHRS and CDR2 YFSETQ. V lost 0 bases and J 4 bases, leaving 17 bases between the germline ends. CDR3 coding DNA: TGCGCCAGCAGCTTGGCCCGACAGAGACCCAGTTACGAGCAGTACTTC. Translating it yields CASSLARQRPSYEQYF.

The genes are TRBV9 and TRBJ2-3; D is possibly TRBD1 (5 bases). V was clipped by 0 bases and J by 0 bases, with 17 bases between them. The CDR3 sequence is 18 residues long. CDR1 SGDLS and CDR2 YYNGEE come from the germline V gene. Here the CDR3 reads CASSVGLGDSHSTDTQYF. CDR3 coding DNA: TGTGCCAGCAGCGTAGGGCTTGGTGACAGCCATAGCACAGATACGCAGTATTTT.

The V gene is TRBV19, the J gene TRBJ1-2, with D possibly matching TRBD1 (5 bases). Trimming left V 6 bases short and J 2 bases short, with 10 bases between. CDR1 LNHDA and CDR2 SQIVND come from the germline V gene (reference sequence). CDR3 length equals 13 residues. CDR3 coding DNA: TGTGCCAGTAGGGCAGGGTTGAACTATGGCTACACCTTC. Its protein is CASRAGLNYGYTF.

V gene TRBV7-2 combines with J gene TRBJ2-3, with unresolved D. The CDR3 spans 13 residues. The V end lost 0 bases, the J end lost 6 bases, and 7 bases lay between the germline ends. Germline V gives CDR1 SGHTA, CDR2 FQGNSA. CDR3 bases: TGTGCCAGCAGCTTAGCCAGCCTGGATACGCAGTATTTT. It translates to CASSLASLDTQYF.

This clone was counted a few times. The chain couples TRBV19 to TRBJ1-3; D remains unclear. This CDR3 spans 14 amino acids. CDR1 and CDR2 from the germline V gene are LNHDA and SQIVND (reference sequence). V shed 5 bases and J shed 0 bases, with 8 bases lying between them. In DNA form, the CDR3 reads TGTGCCAGTAGTGCGCAGCACTCTGGAAACACCATATATTTT. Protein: CASSAQHSGNTIYF.

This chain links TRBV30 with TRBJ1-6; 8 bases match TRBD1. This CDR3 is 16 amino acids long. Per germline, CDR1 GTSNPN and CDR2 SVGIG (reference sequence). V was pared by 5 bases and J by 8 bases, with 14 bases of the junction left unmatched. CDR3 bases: TGTGCCTGGGAACCCAACCTAGGGACAGGACATTCACCCCTCCACTTT. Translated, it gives CAWEPNLGTGHSPLHF.

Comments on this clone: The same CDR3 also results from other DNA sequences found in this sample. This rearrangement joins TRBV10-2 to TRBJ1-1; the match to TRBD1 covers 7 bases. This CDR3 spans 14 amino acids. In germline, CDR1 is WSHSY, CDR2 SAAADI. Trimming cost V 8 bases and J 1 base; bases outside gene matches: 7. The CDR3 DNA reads TGCGCCAGCTCAGACAGGGCCGGGAACACTGAAGCTTTCTTT. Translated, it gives CASSDRAGNTEAFF.

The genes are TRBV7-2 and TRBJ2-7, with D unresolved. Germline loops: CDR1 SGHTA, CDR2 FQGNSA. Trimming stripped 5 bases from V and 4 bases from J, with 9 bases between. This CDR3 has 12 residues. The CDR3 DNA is TGTGCCAGCAGCCTACTCCGGTACGAGCAGTACTTC. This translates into CASSLLRYEQYF.

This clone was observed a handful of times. The CDR3 sequence: CASSQITGGPNYGYTF. The CDR3 nucleotides are TGTGCCAGCAGCCAGATTACAGGGGGACCTAACTATGGCTACACCTTC. The chain is built from TRBV16 and TRBJ1-2; TRBD1 agrees at 8 bases. The ends lost 3 bases at V and 0 bases at J; junction bases unmatched: 6. This CDR3 spans 16 amino acids. From germline, CDR1 is KGHSY and CDR2 FQNENV.

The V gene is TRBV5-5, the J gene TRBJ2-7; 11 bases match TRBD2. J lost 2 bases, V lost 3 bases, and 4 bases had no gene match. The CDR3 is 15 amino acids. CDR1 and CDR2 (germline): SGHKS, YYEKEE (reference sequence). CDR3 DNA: TGTGCCAGCAGCTCTTTTAGCGGGGGGGCCTACGAGCAGTACTTC. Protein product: CASSSFSGGAYEQYF.

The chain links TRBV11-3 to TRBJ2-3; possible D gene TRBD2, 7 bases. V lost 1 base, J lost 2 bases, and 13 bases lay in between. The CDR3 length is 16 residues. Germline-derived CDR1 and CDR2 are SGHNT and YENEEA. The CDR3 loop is CASSLGRGALTDTQYF. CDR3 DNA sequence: TGTGCCAGCAGCTTAGGCCGGGGGGCGCTCACAGATACGCAGTATTTT.

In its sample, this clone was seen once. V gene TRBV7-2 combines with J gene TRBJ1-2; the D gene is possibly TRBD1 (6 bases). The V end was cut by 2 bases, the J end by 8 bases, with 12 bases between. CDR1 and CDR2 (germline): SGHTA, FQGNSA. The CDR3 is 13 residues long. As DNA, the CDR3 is TGTGCCAGCAGCTTACGGGGGCTAGAGGGCTACACCTTC. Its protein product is CASSLRGLEGYTF.

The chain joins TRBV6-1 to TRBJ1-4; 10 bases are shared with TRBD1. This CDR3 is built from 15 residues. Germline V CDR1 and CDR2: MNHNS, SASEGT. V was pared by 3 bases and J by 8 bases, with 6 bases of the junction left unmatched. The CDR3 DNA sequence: TGTGCCAGCAGTGACCCGCGACAGGGGGCCGAAAAACTGTTTTTT. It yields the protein CASSDPRQGAEKLFF.

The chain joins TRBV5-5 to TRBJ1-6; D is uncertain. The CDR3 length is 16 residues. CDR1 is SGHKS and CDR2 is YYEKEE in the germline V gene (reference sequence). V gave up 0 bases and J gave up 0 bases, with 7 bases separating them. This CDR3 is CASSLGSSSYNSPLHF. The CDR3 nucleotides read TGTGCCAGCAGCTTGGGCAGTAGCTCCTATAATTCACCCCTCCACTTT.

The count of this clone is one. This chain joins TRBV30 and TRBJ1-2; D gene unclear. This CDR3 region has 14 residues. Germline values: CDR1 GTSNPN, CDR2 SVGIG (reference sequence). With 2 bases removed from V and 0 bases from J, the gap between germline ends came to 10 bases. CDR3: CAWSIARTNYGYTF. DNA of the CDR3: TGTGCCTGGAGTATTGCCCGAACTAACTATGGCTACACCTTC.

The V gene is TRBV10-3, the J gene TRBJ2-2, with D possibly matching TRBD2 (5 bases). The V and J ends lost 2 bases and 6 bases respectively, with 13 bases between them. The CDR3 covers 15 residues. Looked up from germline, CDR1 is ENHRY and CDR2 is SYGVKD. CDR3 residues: CAISEGPRGPGELFF. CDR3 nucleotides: TGTGCCATCAGTGAGGGACCCCGGGGTCCCGGGGAGCTGTTTTTT.

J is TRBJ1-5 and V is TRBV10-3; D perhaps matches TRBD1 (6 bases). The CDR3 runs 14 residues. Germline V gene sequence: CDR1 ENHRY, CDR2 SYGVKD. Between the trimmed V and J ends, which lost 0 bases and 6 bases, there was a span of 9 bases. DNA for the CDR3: TGTGCCATCAGTGAGTCAGGGGGGGCTCAGCCCCAGCATTTT. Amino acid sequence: CAISESGGAQPQHF.

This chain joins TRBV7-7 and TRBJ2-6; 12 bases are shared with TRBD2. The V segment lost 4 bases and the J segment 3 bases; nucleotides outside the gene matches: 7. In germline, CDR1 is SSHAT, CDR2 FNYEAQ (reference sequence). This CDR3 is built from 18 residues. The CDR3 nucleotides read TGTGCCAGCAGCTCCCCTAGCGGGGGGGCTGGTGGGGCCAACGTCCTGACTTTC. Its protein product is CASSSPSGGAGGANVLTF.

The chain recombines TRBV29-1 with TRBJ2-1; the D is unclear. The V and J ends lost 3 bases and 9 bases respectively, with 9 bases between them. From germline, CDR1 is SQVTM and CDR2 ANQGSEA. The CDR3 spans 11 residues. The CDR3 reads CSVEKTIEQFF. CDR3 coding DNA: TGCAGCGTTGAGAAGACAATTGAGCAGTTCTTC.

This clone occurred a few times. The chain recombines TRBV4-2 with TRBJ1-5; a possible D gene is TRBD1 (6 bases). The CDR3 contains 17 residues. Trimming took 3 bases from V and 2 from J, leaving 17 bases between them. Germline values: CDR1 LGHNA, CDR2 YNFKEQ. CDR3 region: CASSHNIRGEGNQPQHF. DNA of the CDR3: TGTGCCAGCAGCCACAACATCAGGGGAGAGGGCAATCAGCCCCAGCATTTT.

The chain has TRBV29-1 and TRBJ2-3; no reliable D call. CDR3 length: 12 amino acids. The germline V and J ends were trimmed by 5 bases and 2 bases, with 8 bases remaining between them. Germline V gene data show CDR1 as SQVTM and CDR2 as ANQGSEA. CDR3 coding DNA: TGCAGCGTTATCTGGGTCACAGATACGCAGTATTTT. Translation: CSVIWVTDTQYF.

The CDR3 spells CASRRDFYTEAFF. DNA for the CDR3: TGTGCCAGTCGCCGGGACTTTTACACTGAAGCTTTCTTT. The chain is built from TRBV19 and TRBJ1-1, with D maybe TRBD1 (5 bases). Germline V gene data show CDR1 as LNHDA and CDR2 as SQIVND (reference sequence). This CDR3 has 13 residues. V shed 8 bases and J shed 3 bases, with 13 bases lying between them.